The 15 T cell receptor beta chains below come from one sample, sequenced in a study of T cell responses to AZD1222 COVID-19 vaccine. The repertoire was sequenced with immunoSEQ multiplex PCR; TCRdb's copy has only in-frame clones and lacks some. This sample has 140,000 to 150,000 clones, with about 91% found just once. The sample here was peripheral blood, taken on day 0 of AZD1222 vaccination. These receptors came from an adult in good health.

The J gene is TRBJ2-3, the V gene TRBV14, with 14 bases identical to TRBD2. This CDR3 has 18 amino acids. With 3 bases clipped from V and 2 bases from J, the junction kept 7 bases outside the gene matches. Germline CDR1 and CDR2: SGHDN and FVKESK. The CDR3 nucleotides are TGTGCCAGCAGCCAGGAGACTAGCGGGAGGGCTTTCACAGATACGCAGTATTTT. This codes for CASSQETSGRAFTDTQYF.

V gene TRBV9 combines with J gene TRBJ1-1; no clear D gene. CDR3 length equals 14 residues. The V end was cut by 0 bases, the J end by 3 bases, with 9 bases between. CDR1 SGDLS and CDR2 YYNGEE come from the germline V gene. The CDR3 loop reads CASSVGPPDTEAFF. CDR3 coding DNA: TGTGCCAGCAGCGTAGGACCCCCGGACACTGAAGCTTTCTTT.

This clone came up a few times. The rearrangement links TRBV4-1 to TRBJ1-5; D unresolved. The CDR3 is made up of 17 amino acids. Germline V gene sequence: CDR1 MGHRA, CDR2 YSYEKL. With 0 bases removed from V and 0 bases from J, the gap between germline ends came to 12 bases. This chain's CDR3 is CASSQDNPTYSNQPQHF. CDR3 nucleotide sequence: TGCGCCAGCAGCCAAGATAACCCGACATATAGCAATCAGCCCCAGCATTTT.

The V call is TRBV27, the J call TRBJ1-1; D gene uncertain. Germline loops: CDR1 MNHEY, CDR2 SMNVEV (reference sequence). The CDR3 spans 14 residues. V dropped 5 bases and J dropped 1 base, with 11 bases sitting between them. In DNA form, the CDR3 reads TGTGCCAGCAGTGAAAACCGGGGGAACACTGAAGCTTTCTTT. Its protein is CASSENRGNTEAFF.

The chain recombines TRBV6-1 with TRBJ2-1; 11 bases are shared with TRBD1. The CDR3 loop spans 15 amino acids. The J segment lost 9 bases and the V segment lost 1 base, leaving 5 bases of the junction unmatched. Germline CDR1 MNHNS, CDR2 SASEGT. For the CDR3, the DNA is TGTGCCAGCAGTGAAGGGACAGGGGGCGTGAGTGAGCAGTTCTTC. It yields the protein CASSEGTGGVSEQFF.

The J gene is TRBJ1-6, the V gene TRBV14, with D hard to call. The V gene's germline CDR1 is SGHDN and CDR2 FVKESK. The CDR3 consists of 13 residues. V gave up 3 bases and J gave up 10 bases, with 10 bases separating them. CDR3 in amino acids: CASSQLGGSPLHF. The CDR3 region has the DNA TGTGCCAGCAGCCAGTTGGGAGGCTCACCCCTCCACTTT.

CDR3 DNA: TGTGCCAGCAGCTTAAAGGCGCGGGGGGAGACCCAGTACTTC. Translated, it gives CASSLKARGETQYF. The chain is built from TRBV7-3 and TRBJ2-5; the match to TRBD2 covers 7 bases. CDR1 is SGHTA, CDR2 FQGTGA, per germline. V lost 1 base to trimming and J lost 5 bases; unmatched junction nucleotides: 4. The CDR3 has 14 amino acids.

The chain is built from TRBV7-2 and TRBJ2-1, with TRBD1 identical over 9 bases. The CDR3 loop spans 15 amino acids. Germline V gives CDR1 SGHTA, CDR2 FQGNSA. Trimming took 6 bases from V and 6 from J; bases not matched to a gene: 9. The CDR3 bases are TGTGCCAGCAGTTCCGGGACAGGGTTTAGCAATGAGCAGTTCTTC. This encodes CASSSGTGFSNEQFF.

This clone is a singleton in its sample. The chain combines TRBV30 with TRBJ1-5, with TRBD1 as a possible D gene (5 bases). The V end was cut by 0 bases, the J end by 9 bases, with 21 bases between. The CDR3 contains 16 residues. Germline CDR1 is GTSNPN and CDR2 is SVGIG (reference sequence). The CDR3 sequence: CAWSVRGFGAVTPQHF. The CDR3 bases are TGTGCCTGGAGTGTACGAGGGTTTGGGGCCGTGACGCCCCAGCATTTT.

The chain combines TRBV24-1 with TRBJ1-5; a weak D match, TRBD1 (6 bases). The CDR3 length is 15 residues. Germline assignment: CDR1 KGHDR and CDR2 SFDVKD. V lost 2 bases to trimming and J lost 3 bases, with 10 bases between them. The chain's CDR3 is CATSDSDRLNQPQHF. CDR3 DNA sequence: TGTGCCACCAGTGATTCTGACAGGCTCAATCAGCCCCAGCATTTT.

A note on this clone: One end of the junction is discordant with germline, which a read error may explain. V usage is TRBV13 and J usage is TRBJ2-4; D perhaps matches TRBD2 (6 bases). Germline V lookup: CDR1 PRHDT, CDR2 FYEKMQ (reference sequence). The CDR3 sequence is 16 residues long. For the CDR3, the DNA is TGTGCCAGCAGCGTAGGGACTGAGCTAGCCAAAAACATTCAGTACTTC. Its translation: CASSVGTELAKNIQYF.

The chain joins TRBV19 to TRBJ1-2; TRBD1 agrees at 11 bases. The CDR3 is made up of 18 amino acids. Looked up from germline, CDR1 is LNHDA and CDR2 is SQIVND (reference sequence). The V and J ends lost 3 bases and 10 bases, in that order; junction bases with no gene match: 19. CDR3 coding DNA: TGTGCCAGTAGTATCGTAGGACAGGGGGCCCGCGGCCGCCCCGACTACACCTTC. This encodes CASSIVGQGARGRPDYTF.

The CDR3 DNA sequence: TGTGCCAGCAGCGCCCAACAGGGGTCCTCCTACGAGCAGTACTTC. This translates into CASSAQQGSSYEQYF. The rearrangement uses TRBV9 and TRBJ2-7; TRBD1 aligns across 7 bases. The V and J ends lost 3 bases and 0 bases, in that order; junction bases with no gene match: 6. The CDR3 loop spans 15 amino acids. The germline V gene encodes CDR1 SGDLS and CDR2 YYNGEE.

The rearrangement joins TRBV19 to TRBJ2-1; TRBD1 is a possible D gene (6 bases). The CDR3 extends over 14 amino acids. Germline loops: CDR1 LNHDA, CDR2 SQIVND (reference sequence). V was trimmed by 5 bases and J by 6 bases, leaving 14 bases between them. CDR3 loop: CASSPGVQGNEQFF. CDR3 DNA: TGTGCCAGTAGTCCAGGGGTTCAGGGCAATGAGCAGTTCTTC. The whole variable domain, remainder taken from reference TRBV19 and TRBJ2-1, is DGGITQSPKYLFRKEGQNVTLSCEQNLNHDAMYWYRQDPGQGLRLIYYSQIVNDFQKGDIAEGYSVSREKKESFPLTVTSAQKNPTAFYLCASSPGVQGNEQFFGPGTRLTVL.

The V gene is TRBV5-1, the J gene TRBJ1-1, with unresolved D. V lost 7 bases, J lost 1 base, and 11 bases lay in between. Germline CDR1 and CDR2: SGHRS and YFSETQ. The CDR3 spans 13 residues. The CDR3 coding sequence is TGCGCCAGCTCGAGGCCCCCGAACACTGAAGCTTTCTTT. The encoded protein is CASSRPPNTEAFF.